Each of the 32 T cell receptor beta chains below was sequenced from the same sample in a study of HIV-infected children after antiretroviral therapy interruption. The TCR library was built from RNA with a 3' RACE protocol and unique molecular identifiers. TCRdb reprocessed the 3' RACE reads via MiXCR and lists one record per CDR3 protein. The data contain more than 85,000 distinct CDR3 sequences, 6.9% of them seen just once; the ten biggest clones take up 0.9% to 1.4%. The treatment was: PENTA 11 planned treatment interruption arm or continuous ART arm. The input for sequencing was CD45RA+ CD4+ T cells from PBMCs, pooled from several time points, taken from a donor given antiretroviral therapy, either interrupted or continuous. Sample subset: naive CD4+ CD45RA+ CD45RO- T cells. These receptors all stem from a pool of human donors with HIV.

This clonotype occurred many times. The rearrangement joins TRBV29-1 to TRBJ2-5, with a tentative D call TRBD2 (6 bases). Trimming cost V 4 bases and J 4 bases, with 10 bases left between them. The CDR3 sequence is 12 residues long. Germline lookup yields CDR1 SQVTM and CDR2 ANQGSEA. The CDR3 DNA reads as TGCAGCGTTGTCGAGGGAGGAGAGACCCAGTACTTC. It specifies CSVVEGGETQYF.

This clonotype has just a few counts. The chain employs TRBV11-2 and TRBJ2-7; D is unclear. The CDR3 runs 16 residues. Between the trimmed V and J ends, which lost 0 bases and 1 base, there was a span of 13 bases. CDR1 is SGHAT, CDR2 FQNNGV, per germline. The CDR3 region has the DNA TGTGCCAGCAGCTTAGATTTTCTTCCAGATTCCTACGAGCAGTACTTC. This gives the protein CASSLDFLPDSYEQYF.

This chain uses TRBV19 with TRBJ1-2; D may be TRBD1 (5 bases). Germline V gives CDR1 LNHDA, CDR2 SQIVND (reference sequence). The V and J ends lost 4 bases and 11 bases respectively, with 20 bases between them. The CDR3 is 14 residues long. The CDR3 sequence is CASSTPQGLSGYTF. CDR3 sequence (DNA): TGTGCCAGTAGTACCCCCCAAGGTCTATCAGGGTACACCTTC. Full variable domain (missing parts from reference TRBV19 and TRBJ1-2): DGGITQSPKYLFRKEGQNVTLSCEQNLNHDAMYWYRQDPGQGLRLIYYSQIVNDFQKGDIAEGYSVSREKKESFPLTVTSAQKNPTAFYLCASSTPQGLSGYTFGSGTRLTVV.

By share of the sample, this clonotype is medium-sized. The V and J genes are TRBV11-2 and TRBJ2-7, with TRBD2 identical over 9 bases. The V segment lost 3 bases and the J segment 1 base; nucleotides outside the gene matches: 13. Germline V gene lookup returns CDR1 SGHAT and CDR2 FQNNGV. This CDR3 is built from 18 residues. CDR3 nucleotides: TGTGCCAGCAGCTTTGGTCCCGTGTCTAGCGGGGCATCCTACGAGCAGTACTTC. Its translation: CASSFGPVSSGASYEQYF. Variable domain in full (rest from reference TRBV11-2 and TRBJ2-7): EAGVAQSPRYKIIEKRQSVAFWCNPISGHATLYWYQQILGQGPKLLIQFQNNGVVDDSQLPKDRFSAERLKGVDSTLKIQPAKLEDSAVYLCASSFGPVSSGASYEQYFGPGTRLTVT.

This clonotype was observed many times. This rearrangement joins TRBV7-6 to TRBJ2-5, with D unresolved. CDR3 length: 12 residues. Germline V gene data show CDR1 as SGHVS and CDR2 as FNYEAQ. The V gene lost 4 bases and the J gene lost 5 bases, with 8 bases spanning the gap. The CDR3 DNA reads TGTGCCAGCAGCTCCGTAGGGGAGACCCAGTACTTC. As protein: CASSSVGETQYF.

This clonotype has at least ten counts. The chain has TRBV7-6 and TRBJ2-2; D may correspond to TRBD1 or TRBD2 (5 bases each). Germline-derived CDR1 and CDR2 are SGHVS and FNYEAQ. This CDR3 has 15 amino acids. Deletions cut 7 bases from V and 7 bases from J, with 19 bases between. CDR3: CASTPDGAAFGELFF. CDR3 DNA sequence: TGTGCCAGCACCCCAGACGGGGCTGCCTTCGGGGAGCTGTTTTTT.

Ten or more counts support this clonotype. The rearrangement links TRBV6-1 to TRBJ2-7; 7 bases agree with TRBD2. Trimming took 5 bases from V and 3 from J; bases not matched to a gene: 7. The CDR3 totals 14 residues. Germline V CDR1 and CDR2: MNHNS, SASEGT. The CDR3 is CASSLRTSYYEQYF. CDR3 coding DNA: TGTGCCAGCAGTCTTAGGACTAGTTACTACGAGCAGTACTTC.

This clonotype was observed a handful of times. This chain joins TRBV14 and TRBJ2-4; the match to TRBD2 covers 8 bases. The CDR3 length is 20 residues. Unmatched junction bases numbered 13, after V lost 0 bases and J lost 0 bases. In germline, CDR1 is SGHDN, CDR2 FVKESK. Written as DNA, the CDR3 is TGTGCCAGCAGCCAAGATCTACTAGCGGTGGACTATCTAGCCAAAAACATTCAGTACTTC. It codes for CASSQDLLAVDYLAKNIQYF.

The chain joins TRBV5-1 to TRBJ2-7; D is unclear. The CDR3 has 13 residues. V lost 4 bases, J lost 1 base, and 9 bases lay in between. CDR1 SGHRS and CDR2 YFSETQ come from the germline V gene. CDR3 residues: CASSPGLSYEQYF. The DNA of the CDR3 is TGCGCCAGCAGCCCGGGTCTTTCCTACGAGCAGTACTTC.

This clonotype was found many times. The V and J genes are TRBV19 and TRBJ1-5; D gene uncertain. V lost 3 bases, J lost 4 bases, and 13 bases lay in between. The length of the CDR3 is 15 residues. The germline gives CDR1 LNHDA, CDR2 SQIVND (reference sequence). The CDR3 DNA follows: TGTGCCAGTAGTATGAAGAGGGCTGGGAATCAGCCCCAGCATTTT. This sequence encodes CASSMKRAGNQPQHF.

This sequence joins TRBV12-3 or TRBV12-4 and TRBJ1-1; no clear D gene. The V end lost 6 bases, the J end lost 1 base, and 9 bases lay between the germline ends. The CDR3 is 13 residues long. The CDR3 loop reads CASSFRRNTEAFF. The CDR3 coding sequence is TGTGCCAGCAGCTTTCGGAGGAACACTGAAGCTTTCTTT.

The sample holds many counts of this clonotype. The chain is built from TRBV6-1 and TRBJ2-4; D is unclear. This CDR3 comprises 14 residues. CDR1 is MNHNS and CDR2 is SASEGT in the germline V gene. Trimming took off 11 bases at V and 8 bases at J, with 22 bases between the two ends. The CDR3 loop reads CAGSFGQNGDIQYF. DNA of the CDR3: TGTGCCGGTAGTTTTGGGCAGAATGGGGACATTCAGTACTTC.

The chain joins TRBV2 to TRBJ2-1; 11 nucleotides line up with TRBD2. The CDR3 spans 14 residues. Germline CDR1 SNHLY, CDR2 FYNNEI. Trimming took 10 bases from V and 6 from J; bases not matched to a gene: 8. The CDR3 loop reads CATTLAGGPNEQFF. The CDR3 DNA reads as TGTGCCACTACCTTAGCGGGGGGGCCCAATGAGCAGTTCTTC.

The CDR3 DNA sequence: TGTGCCAGCAGCTTGGATCAAAACATTCAGTACTTC. Protein: CASSLDQNIQYF. The gene calls are TRBV5-4 and TRBJ2-4; D uncertain. Germline CDR1 and CDR2: SGHNT and YYREEE (reference sequence). With 0 bases removed from V and 5 bases from J, the gap between germline ends came to 3 bases. The CDR3 is made up of 12 amino acids.

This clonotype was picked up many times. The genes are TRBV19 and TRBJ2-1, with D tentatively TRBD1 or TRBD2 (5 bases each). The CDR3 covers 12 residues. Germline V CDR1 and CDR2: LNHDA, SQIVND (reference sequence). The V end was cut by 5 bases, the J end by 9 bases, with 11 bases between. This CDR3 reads CASSVGVGEQFF. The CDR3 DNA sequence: TGTGCCAGTAGTGTGGGGGTCGGTGAGCAGTTCTTC.

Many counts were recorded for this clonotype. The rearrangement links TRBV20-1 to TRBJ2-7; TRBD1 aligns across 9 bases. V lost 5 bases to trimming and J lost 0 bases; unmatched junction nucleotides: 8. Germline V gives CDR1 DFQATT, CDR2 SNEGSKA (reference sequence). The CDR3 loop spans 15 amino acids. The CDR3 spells CSAEHRDRASYEQYF. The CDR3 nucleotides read TGCAGTGCTGAACACCGGGACAGGGCCTCCTACGAGCAGTACTTC.

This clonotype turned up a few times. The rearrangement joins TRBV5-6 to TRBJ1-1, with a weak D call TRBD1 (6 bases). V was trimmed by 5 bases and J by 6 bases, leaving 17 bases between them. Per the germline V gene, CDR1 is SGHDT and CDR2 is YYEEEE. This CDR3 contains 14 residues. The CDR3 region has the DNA TGTGCCAGCAGAATGACAGGAGAAGGGGCTGAAGCTTTCTTT. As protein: CASRMTGEGAEAFF.

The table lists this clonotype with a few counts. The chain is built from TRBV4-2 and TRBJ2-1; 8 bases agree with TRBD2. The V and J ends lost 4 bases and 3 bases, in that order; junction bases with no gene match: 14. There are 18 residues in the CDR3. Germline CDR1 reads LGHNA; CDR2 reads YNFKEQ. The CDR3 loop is CASSREYTGGLDYNEQFF. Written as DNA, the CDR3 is TGTGCCAGCAGCCGAGAATATACGGGGGGGCTGGACTACAATGAGCAGTTCTTC.

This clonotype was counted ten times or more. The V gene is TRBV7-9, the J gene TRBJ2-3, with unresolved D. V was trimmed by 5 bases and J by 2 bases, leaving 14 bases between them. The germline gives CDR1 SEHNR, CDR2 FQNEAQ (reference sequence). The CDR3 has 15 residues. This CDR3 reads CASSVSRATTDTQYF. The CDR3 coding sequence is TGTGCCAGCAGCGTCAGCCGCGCGACCACAGATACGCAGTATTTT.

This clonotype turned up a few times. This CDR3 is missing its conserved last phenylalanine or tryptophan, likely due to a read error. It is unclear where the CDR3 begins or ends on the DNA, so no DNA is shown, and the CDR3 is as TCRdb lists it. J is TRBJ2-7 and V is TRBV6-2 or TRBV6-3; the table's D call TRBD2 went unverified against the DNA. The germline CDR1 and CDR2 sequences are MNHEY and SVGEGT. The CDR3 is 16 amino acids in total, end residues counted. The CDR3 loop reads CASSYQGSGRRFSSSI.

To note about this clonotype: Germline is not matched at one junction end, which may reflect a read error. Here the CDR3 DNA reads TGTGCCAGCAGTTTAGCGCCTAGCGGATTAGATACGCAGTATTTT. This encodes CASSLAPSGLDTQYF. The chain combines TRBV7-9 with TRBJ2-3, with 7 bases identical to TRBD2. Germline CDR1 SEHNR, CDR2 FQNEAQ (reference sequence). The CDR3 extends over 15 amino acids.

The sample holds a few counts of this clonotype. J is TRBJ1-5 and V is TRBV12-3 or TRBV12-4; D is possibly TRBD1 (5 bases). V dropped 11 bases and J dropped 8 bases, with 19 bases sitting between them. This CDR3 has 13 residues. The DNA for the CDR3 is TGTGCCTCCTCCCGGGGGAATCAAGAGCCCCAGCATTTT. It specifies CASSRGNQEPQHF.

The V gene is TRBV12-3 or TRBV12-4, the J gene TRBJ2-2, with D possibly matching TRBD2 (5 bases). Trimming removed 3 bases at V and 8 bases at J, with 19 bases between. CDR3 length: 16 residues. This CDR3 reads CASSFGVGGGRGELFF. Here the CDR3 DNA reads TGTGCCAGCAGTTTTGGTGTTGGTGGTGGGAGAGGGGAGCTGTTTTTT.

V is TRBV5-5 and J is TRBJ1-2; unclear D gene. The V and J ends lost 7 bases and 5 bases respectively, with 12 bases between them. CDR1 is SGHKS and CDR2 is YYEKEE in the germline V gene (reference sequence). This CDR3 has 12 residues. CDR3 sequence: CASSKTGYGYTF. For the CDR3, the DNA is TGTGCCAGCTCGAAAACGGGGTATGGCTACACCTTC.

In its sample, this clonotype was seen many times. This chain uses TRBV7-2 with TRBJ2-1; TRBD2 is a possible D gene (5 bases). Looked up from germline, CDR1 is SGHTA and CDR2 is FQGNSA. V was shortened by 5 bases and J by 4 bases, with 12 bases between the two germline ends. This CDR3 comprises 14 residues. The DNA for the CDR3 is TGTGCCAGCAGCGTTAGCGTCACTTACAATGAGCAGTTCTTC. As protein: CASSVSVTYNEQFF.

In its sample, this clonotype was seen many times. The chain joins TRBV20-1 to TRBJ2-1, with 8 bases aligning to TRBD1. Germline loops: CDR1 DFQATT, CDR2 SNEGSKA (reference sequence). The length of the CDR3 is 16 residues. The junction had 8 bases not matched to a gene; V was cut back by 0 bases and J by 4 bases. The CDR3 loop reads CSARDTGTGEYNEQFF. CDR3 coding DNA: TGCAGTGCTAGAGATACCGGGACAGGTGAATACAATGAGCAGTTCTTC.

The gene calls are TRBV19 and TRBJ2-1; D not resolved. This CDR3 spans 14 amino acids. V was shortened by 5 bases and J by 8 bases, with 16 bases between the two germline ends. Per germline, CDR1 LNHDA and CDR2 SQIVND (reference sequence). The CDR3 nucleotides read TGTGCCAGTAGTCACGGCCTCCGATCGGATGAGCAGTTCTTC. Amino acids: CASSHGLRSDEQFF.

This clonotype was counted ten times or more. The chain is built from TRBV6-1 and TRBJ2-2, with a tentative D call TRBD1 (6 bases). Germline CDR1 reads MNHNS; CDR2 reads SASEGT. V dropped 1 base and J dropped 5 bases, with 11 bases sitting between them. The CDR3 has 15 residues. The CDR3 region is CASSEVGQRTGELFF. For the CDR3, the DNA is TGTGCCAGCAGTGAAGTAGGACAGAGAACCGGGGAGCTGTTTTTT.

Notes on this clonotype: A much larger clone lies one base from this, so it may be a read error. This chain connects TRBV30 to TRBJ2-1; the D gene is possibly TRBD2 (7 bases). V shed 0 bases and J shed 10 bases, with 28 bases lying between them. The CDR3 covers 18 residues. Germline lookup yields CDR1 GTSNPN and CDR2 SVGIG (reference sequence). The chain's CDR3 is CAWSVREYGAGAGSEQFF. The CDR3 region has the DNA TGTGCCTGGAGTGTTCGCGAGTATGGGGCGGGGGCAGGGTCCGAGCAGTTCTTC.

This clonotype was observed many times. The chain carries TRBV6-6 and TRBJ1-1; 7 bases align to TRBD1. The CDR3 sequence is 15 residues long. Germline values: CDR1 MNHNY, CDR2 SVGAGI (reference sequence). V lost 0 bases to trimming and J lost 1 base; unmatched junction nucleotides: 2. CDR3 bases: TGTGCCAGCAGTTACTCACGACAGGGGAACACTGAAGCTTTCTTT. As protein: CASSYSRQGNTEAFF.

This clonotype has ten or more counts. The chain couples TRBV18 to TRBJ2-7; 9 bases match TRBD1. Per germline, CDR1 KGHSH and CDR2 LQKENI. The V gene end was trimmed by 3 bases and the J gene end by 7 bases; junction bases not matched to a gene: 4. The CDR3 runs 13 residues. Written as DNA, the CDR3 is TGTGCCAGCTCACCGGGACAGGGCTGGGAGCAGTACTTC. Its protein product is CASSPGQGWEQYF. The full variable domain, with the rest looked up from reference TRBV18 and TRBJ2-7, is NAGVMQNPRHLVRRRGQEARLRCSPMKGHSHVYWYRQLPEEGLKFMVYLQKENIIDESGMPKERFSAEFPKEGPSILRIQQVVRGDSAAYFCASSPGQGWEQYFGPGTRLTVT.

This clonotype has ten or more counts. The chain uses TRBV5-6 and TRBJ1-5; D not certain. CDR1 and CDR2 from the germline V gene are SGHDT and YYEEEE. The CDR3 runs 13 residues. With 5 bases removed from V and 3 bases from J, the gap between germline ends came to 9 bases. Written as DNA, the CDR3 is TGTGCCAGCAGTAAGCCACCCAATCAGCCCCAGCATTTT. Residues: CASSKPPNQPQHF.